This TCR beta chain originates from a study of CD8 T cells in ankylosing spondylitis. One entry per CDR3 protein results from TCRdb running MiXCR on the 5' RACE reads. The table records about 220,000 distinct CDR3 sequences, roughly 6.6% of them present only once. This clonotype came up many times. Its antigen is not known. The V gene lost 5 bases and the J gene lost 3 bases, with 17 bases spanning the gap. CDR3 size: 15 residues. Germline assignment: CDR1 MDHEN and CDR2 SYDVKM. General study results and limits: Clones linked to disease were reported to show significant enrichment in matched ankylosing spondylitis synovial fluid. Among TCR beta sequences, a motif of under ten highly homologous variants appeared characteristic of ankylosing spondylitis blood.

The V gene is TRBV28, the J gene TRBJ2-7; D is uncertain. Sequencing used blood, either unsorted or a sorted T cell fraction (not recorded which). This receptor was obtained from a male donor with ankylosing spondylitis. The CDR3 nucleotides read TGTGCCAGCAGTCTCTATAAGTCCCCCTACTACGAGCAGTACTTC. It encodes CASSLYKSPYYEQYF. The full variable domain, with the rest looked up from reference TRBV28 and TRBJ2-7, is DVKVTQSSRYLVKRTGEKVFLECVQDMDHENMFWYRQDPGLGLRLIYFSYDVKMKEKGDIPEGYSVSREKKERFSLILESASTNQTSMYLCASSLYKSPYYEQYFGPGTRLTVT.